This T cell receptor (beta chain) was observed in a study of beta chain features in type 1 diabetes (dated by TCRdb to between 2017 and 2018). For context, the study as a whole: No differences in mean age, gender distribution, total cell number or subset yield were found between patients and healthy donors. Across all samples, almost 110 million sorted cells were examined, and cell number per subset correlated strongly with RNA yield. The study compared TCRB repertoires of sorted circulating CD4+ T cell subsets between recently diagnosed type 1 diabetes patients and matched healthy donors. Naive and central memory subsets were obtained from all 28 donors, but regulatory and stem cell-like memory subsets were isolated from only 8 patients and roughly eight healthy donors. Overall study outcomes, separate from this receptor: Because cDNA rather than genomic DNA was sequenced, highly expressing activated cells could have been over-represented, although no difference in activation and CD3 levels was found between groups. Type 1 diabetes patients showed a moderate but significant shortening of TCRB CDR3 length in all four CD4+ subsets. Naive, central memory and regulatory TCRB repertoires appeared to be more alike among patients than among healthy donors. Shorter templates might have been favored by PCR, but patient and control samples were amplified and corrected together, so both groups would have been affected equally by any skew. At VDJ recombination sites, type 1 diabetes patients had fewer insertions and more deleted nucleotides, which implies abnormalities in thymic rearrangement. Because small numbers of individuals were included in the HLA sub-analyses, any influence of HLA type on TCRB rearrangement was left unresolved.

Each donor gave one peripheral blood draw, averaging around 0.11 L, which was collected into heparinised tubes. Naive, central memory, regulatory and stem cell-like memory CD4+ T cells were sorted on a BD FACSAria II using a panel including CD45RO, CCR7, CD25, CD127, CD95 and CD27. Purity was above 95% for every sorted population. PBMCs were isolated right away by Lymphoprep density gradient centrifugation and were stained directly, without culture. So that batch effects would be minimized, each experiment stained and sorted samples in pairs, pairing one healthy donor with one patient. V sheds 8 bases and J sheds 3 bases, leaving 7 bases between their ends. The germline V gene provides CDR1 SNHLY and CDR2 FYNNEI. The CDR3 goes from the cysteine to the phenylalanine over 11 residues. Here the CDR3 DNA is all that survives: 33 bases in frame from base 1. As for this clone: This receptor's antigen is unknown. The record has no base qualities; no much larger clone is one base away.

All of the isolated RNA was reverse transcribed with the High Capacity cDNA Reverse Transcription Kit, so expressed TCRB transcripts were sequenced. Deep immunoSEQ sequencing was applied to naive, central memory and regulatory T cell samples, giving an average of about 3.8 million total reads per sample. After sorted cells were lysed in RLT buffer, RNA was extracted with DNase-treated RNeasy Micro or Mini kits, with the choice depending on cell number. Each cell subset was processed on its own to prevent cross-contamination, while patient and healthy donor samples were processed together. The immunoSEQ multiplex PCR was used to amplify TCRB sequences from cDNA, generating 87-bp fragments that spanned the CDR3 region. Amplicons were sequenced on the Illumina HiSeq platform. As for how the authors treated the data: PCR bias was corrected computationally using synthetic template baselines, and reads within Hamming distance 2 were collapsed, with unmergeable singletons discarded. Reads were aligned to IMGT to assign V, D and J genes, CDR3 length, and insertions or deletions at six rearrangement sites. Within each subset, clonotype counts were normalized to the number of sorted cells before true diversity and Gini coefficients were calculated with the tcR R package. The overlap coefficient, calculated on TCRB nucleotide sequences, was used to measure repertoire sharing. TCRdb stores this immuneACCESS table with in-frame sequences only. Part of the clones is absent; in the studies checked, under half of the shortfall reflects unresolved V genes, and no reason is known for the rest. For V, J and clone size, that table is used; D and trimming come from the DNA. A total of 300,000 to 400,000 clones appear in this sample, approximately 8.2% of them only once. Together, the top ten hold more than 0.4% of the sample.

The chain is made from TRBV2 and TRBJ1-2, with TRBD1 tentatively as D gene (5 bases match). Sequencing was done on a sample of central memory CD4+ T cells from blood. The clonotype comes from a woman under 30 in good health. The CDR3: CASGRDYGYTF. The nucleotide sequence is given as TGTGCCAGCGGCAGGGACTATGGCTACACCTTC. The full variable domain, with segments outside the CDR3 supplied by the reference TRBV2 and TRBJ1-2 proteins, appears as EPEVTQTPSHQVTQMGQEVILRCVPISNHLYFYWYRQILGQKVEFLVSFYNNEISEKSEIFDDQFSVERPDGSNFTLKIRSTKLEDSAMYFCASGRDYGYTFGSGTRLTVV.